This TCR beta chain came from a study of cytomegalovirus exposure and HLA in healthy donors (dated by TCRdb to about 2017). Regarding the complete study: In an earlier analysis of roughly 590 of the donors, 250 to 350 Gb of sequence data and 120 million or so unique TCR beta sequences from about 179 million T cells were reported. To predict cytomegalovirus infection status, the study combined high-throughput TCR immunosequencing, statistical association of individual TCRs with disease status, and machine learning. Because of strong linkage in the cohort, roughly five DR-DQ haplotypes were treated as single units for association and clustering. Alongside the repertoire data, information on donor age, sex, ethnicity and CMV serostatus was compiled. All discovery cohort repertoires had been generated using a single sequencing platform. The later analysis used no new phenotypic data to find candidate immune exposures, relying instead on TCR beta sequences and their occurrence across donors. Among the approximately 420 genotyped donors, about 85% belonged to the genetic ancestry cluster associated with self-reported Caucasian donors. The study profiled the T cell repertoires of 500 to 800 subjects by immunosequencing and related them to cytomegalovirus serostatus. Among 350 to 400 genotyped donors of the cohort, an average of roughly 240,000 unique TCR beta nucleotide sequences were sequenced per donor, roughly 20% of them non-productive. Besides the first cohort of roughly 700 subjects, a separate validation cohort made up of roughly 130 different subjects was used. HLA typing included class I and class II loci at four-digit resolution. The number of donors typed differed by locus, with 629-630 for A, B, C, DRB1 and DQB1, roughly 520 for DQA1, 600 to 610 for DPA1, and around 450 for DPB1. Genome-wide SNP genotypes for about 65% of the roughly 670 donors were used in a later genetic analysis, which treated that subset as a discovery cohort. An early release that covered some 640 HLA-typed donors contained approximately 320 gigabases of sequencing data and 65 million to 100 million unique TCR sequences. An earlier analysis of 587 of the donors used high-throughput TCR beta sequencing to judge whether each TCR beta V gene segment behaved as functional or pseudogenic. The study aimed to test whether cataloging public T cell receptors could reveal signatures of past pathogen exposure. To study patterns of TCR occurrence, a later analysis re-analyzed previously published TCR beta repertoires from hundreds of donors and added high-resolution HLA genotyping.

In total, fewer than 750 healthy bone marrow donors made up the cohort. At the time of sampling, all cohort members were nominally healthy, though unrecorded immune exposures were likely present. CMV serostatus was recorded as positive for around 300 and negative for about half of the 666 cohort members, whereas no CMV serostatus was recorded for the donor in question. Each donor provided a peripheral blood sample, and peripheral blood mononuclear cells were used for TCR beta sequencing. Genomic DNA extraction from the blood cell samples was performed with the Qiagen DNeasy Blood Extraction Kit. CDR1 SGHRS and CDR2 YFSETQ are derived from the germline V gene. Spanning cysteine to phenylalanine, the CDR3 consists of 14 amino acids. Kept here is only the CDR3 DNA, which spans 42 bases and is read in frame from base 1. V loses 4 bases at its end and J loses 2 bases; junction bases beyond the gene matches: 3.

Concerning this clone itself: No cognate antigen has been identified for it. Per-base quality was not reported, and no clone a single base away is much larger than it.

The paper as a whole reports these results and caveats: For the cohort, immune exposure information was limited to CMV serostatus. Because the 87-base-pair reads could not distinguish some IMGT-functional V segments, including TRBV6-2 and TRBV6-3, those segments were excluded. In a later genetic analysis, fewer N-insertions in productive TCRs were reported among donors in an Asian-associated ancestry cluster than the approximately 670-donor mean. In this cohort, only TCR beta chains were sequenced, and detectable features were limited by the absence of alpha or paired-chain data. A later analysis associated 16,951 TCR beta sequences with specific HLA alleles at a false discovery rate of 0.05. The authors suggested that the approach could potentially be extended to other disease states and immunological phenotypes. The classifier was reported to diagnose cytomegalovirus status with high specificity and sensitivity in both the original and validation cohorts. A further reported finding was that TCR beta sequences accurately predicted the HLA-A and HLA-B alleles for most subjects in the first cohort. In a later genetic analysis, a missense DCLRE1C variant was associated with V-gene and J-gene trimming of TCR beta chains, and the association was replicated in an independent cohort. Most CMV-associated TCR beta chains appeared to be HLA-restricted in a later analysis, and the HLA associations seemed to be driven largely by CMV exposure. Because some donors lacked HLA typing at each locus, the association tests relied only on the typed subset. Compared with equally common non-associated chains, HLA-associated TCR beta chains in a later analysis were more clonally expanded and had lower generation probabilities. Linkage disequilibrium might explain the correlated functional status among segregating V segments, but an unknown experimental factor could not be excluded. In a later analysis, TCR association rates were found to vary across HLA loci, with the most associated TCRs seen for DRB1 alleles and the fewest for HLA-C alleles. The study listed 164 TCR beta chains as associated with cytomegalovirus. Some 15 rarely observed V segments, including chromosome 9 orphons, were excluded from the earlier analysis of about 600 of the donors because counts were too low. Roughly uniform sequencing depth across donors was assumed in presence/absence analyses, although this assumption may not hold. Across donors, most TCR sequences were observed very rarely, whereas some public TCRs were present in many individuals. Broadly in line with IMGT annotations, most TCR beta V segments showed up in productive rearrangements about 90% or about 30% of the time in an earlier analysis of 587 of the donors. Several of the top co-occurrence clusters appeared to be linked to parvovirus B19, influenza, CMV and Epstein-Barr virus, according to a later analysis. A group of highly shared sequence variants was considered likely to be a technical artifact of the sequencing pipeline. In vitro tests confirmed that three of the cytomegalovirus-associated TCR beta chains recognize cytomegalovirus antigens. Strong co-occurrence of HLA alleles, especially DR and DQ, made assigning TCR associations to individual alleles difficult.

The library was produced with the immunoSEQ multiplex PCR assay. A mixture of 60 forward primers for TCR Vbeta segments and 13 reverse primers for TCR Jbeta segments was used in the multiplex PCR. The CDR3 region of rearranged TCR beta genes was amplified from genomic DNA with a multiplex PCR assay. The amplified TCR beta libraries were sequenced on the Illumina HiSeq System as 87-base-pair reads. In the paper's pipeline: A later analysis counted approximately 74 million unique TCR beta chains across the 690 or so repertoires, and 10 million to 11 million of these chains were shared by at least two donors. Raw reads were error-corrected and collapsed into unique sequences with a nearest-neighbor algorithm that merged closely related sequences to remove PCR and sequencing errors. To assign V, D and J gene segments, CDR3 sequences were aligned to IMGT reference sequences. For a sequence to be retained, a match of at least six nucleotides to both a V gene segment and a J gene segment was required. A rearrangement was called productive if the CDR3 had no stop codons and remained in frame with V and J, and every other rearrangement was called non-productive. Following IMGT convention, CDR3 was defined as the stretch from the second conserved V-encoded cysteine to the conserved J-encoded phenylalanine. In an earlier analysis of around 600 of the donors, sequences lacking an unambiguous match to a single V gene segment were excluded. In an earlier analysis of approximately 590 of the donors, V segments were called functional above 56.7% productive rearrangements and were called segregating when the between-donor standard deviation exceeded 5%. A statistical classification framework was built for diagnosing cytomegalovirus status from the catalog of TCR beta chain sequences. In a later analysis, V and J genes were assigned by comparing TCR nucleotide sequences against IMGT/GENE-DB human TR gene sequences. Using the TCRdist pipeline, a later analysis assigned CDR3 sequences along with most-parsimonious VDJ recombination scenarios. In a later analysis, every TCR beta chain was defined by the combination of its CDR3 amino acid sequence and its V-gene family, and reads without a unique V-gene family were dropped. To address suspected cross-contamination and a sequencing artifact, a later analysis removed a few hundred highly shared, low-generation-probability nucleotide sequences. In a later analysis, a clonal expansion index was calculated for each public chain from normalized within-repertoire ranks of inferred template counts. A later analysis computed generation probabilities with a VDJ recombination model fitted to out-of-frame rearrangements, and checked the results against IGoR. In a later analysis, TCR-TCR, TCR-HLA and TCR-CMV co-occurrence was scored with hypergeometric tests, and a repertoire-size bias correction was applied to TCR pairs. A later analysis estimated false discovery rates by permuting HLA or CMV assignments 20 times. In a later analysis, co-occurring TCRs were grouped using DBSCAN, with TCRdist sequence similarity added in when clustering inside HLA-allele-positive subsets. Repertoires with fewer than 30,000 or more than 120,000 public chains were left out of co-occurrence clustering, as were five repertoires with anomalous nucleotide sharing. In its TCRdb copy, this immuneACCESS table keeps in-frame sequences only and misses some clones. Where compared with another copy, unresolved V genes explain less than half of these, and the others have no known cause. That table gives V, J and clone size, and the DNA gave D and trimming. Counted in this sample were tens of thousands of clones; around 52% of them appeared once. Roughly 12% of the sample goes to the ten largest clones.

What was sequenced was PBMCs. The source of this sequence is a human donor in good health. The chain couples TRBV5-1 to TRBJ2-1; 7 central bases correspond to TRBD2. For the CDR3, the sequence is CASSGSGAYNEQFF. The DNA sequence follows: TGCGCCAGCAGCGGCAGCGGGGCCTACAATGAGCAGTTCTTC.